The T cell receptor (beta chain) described here comes from a study of T cells in Graves' hyperthyroidism and ophthalmopathy. Overall study results and limits: Within blood appeared most thyroid clonotypes that had expanded above 0.001. Ophthalmopathy got predicted by the model a median about 6.7 months before its onset.

Patients with uncontrolled infections, other autoimmune diseases, pregnancy or lactation were excluded. Germline CDR1 reads SNHLY; CDR2 reads FYNNEI. Trimming cost V 5 bases and J 2 bases; bases outside gene matches: 9. This CDR3 contains 17 residues. This clonotype has a count of ten or more. The antigen remains undetermined. Authors of the study amplified TCR beta CDR3 regions from RNA transcripts. HTBI primers drove first-round RT-PCR of the TCR CDR3. One entry per CDR3 protein, called by TCRdb with MiXCR from the multiplex PCR reads. The repertoire includes around 340,000 distinct CDR3 sequences, 21% of them detected once, and roughly 52% sits in the top ten.

This sequence was found in a woman between 45 and 65 years old with Graves' hyperthyroidism. The sequencing input was blood. V gene TRBV2 combines with J gene TRBJ1-3; TRBD1 matches at 10 bases. The CDR3 reads CASSRLRDRGTGNTIYF. The CDR3 region has the DNA TGTGCCAGCAGTCGTCTGAGGGACAGGGGAACTGGAAACACCATATATTTT.